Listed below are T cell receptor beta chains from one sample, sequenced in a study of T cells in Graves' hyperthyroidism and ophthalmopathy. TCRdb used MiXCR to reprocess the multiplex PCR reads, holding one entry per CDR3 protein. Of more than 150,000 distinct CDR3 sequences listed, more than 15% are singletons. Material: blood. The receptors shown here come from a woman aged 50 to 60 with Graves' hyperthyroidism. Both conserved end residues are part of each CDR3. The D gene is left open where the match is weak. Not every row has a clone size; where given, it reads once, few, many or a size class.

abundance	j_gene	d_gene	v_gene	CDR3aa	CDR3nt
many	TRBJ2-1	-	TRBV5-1	CASSSGISSYNEQFF	TGCGCCAGCAGCTCAGGGATTAGCTCCTACAATGAGCAGTTCTTC
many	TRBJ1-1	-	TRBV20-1	CSLQGTVTEAFF	TGCAGCCTACAGGGTACTGTCACTGAAGCTTTCTTT
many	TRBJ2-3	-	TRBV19	CASSNRVKDTQYF	TGTGCCAGTAGTAATAGGGTCAAAGATACGCAGTATTTT
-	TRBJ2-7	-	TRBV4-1	CASSQERAVPTYEQYF	TGCGCCAGCAGCCAAGAGAGGGCAGTTCCAACCTACGAGCAGTACTTC
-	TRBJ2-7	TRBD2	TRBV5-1	CASSSGLAGGPHEQYF	TGCGCCAGCAGCTCCGGACTAGCGGGGGGGCCCCACGAGCAGTACTTC
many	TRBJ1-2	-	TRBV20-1	CSADGQINYGYTF	TGCAGTGCTGATGGACAGATAAACTATGGCTACACCTTC
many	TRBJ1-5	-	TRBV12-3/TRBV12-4	CASSLERGGQPQHF	TGTGCCAGCAGTTTAGAGCGGGGGGGTCAGCCCCAGCATTTT
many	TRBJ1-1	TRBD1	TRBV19	CASRPVGTGGTEAFF	TGTGCCAGTAGACCGGTGGGGACAGGAGGCACTGAAGCTTTCTTT
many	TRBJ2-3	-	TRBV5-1	CASSLAQSGTDTQYF	TGCGCCAGCAGCTTGGCCCAGTCAGGCACAGATACGCAGTATTTT
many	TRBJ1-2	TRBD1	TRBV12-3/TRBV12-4	CASSLALKAGQDYGYTF	TGTGCCAGCAGTTTAGCGCTAAAGGCGGGACAGGACTATGGCTACACCTTC
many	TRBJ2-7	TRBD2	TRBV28	CASRLAGGLGEQYF	TGTGCCAGCAGGTTAGCGGGGGGGCTTGGCGAGCAGTACTTC
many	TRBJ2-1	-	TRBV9	CASSVEVLSSYNEQFF	TGTGCCAGCAGCGTAGAGGTCCTTAGCTCCTACAATGAGCAGTTCTTC
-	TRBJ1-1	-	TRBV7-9	CASSSKRVNTEAFF	TGTGCCAGCAGCTCCAAGCGGGTGAACACTGAAGCTTTCTTT
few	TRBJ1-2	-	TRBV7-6	CASSLAPGQGYGYTF	TGTGCCAGCAGCTTAGCCCCAGGGCAGGGGTATGGCTACACCTTC
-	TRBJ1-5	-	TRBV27	CASSLRAGSSNQPQHF	TGTGCCAGCAGTTTACGGGCAGGGAGTAGCAATCAGCCCCAGCATTTT
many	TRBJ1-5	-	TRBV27	CASRRGSQPQHF	TGTGCCAGCCGCCGGGGTAGTCAGCCCCAGCATTTT
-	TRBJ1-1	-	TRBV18	CASSPDTNMNTEAFF	TGTGCCAGCTCACCAGACACAAATATGAACACTGAAGCTTTCTTT
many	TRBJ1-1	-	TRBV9	CASGQGRNTEAFF	TGTGCCAGCGGCCAGGGAAGGAACACTGAAGCTTTCTTT
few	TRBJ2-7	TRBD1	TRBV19	CASSSGQGGSYEQYF	TGTGCCAGTAGTAGCGGACAGGGGGGCAGCTACGAGCAGTACTTC
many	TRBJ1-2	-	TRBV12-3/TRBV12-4	CASTGAYGYTF	TGTGCCAGCACGGGAGCTTATGGCTACACCTTC
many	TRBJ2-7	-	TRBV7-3	CASSSAGTEQYF	TGTGCCAGCAGCTCAGCAGGTACCGAGCAGTACTTC
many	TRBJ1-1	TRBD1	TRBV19	CASSAMTGKTEAFF	TGTGCCAGTAGTGCCATGACAGGGAAAACTGAAGCTTTCTTT
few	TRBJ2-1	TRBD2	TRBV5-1	CASRGLAGVGEQFF	TGCGCCAGCAGGGGACTAGCGGGGGTAGGTGAGCAGTTCTTC
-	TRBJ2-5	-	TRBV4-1	CASSQDTSIWGAQETQYF	TGCGCCAGCAGCCAAGATACCTCAATTTGGGGCGCGCAAGAGACCCAGTACTTC
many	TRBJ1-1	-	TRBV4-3	CASSQNRNTEAFF	TGCGCCAGCAGCCAGAACAGGAACACTGAAGCTTTCTTT
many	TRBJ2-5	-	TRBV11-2	CASSLRVAWPQETQYF	TGTGCCAGCAGCTTAAGGGTAGCTTGGCCCCAAGAGACCCAGTACTTC
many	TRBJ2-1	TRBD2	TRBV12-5	CASGLMTLAGGRNEQFF	TGTGCTAGTGGTTTGATGACGTTAGCGGGGGGGCGAAATGAGCAGTTCTTC
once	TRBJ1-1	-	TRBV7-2	CASSLTKGGLGTEAFF	TGTGCCAGCAGCTTAACTAAGGGAGGGCTCGGCACTGAAGCTTTCTTT
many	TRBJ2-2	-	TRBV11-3	CASSLVPTGELFF	TGTGCCAGCAGCTTAGTTCCCACCGGGGAGCTGTTTTTT
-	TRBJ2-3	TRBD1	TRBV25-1	CASSGTGGTDTQYF	TGTGCCAGCAGTGGGACAGGGGGCACAGATACGCAGTATTTT
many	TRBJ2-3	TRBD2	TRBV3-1	CASQKRGSDTQYF	TGTGCCAGCCAAAAGCGGGGCTCAGATACGCAGTATTTT
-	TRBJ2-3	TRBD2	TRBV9	CASSERGRDYSDTQYF	TGTGCCAGCAGCGAGCGGGGTCGGGACTACTCAGATACGCAGTATTTT
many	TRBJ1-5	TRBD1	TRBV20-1	CSARPGTDSGAQHF	TGCAGTGCTAGACCCGGGACAGACAGTGGAGCCCAGCATTTT
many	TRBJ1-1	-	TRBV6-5	CASSYSRTAEAFF	TGTGCCAGCAGTTACTCGAGGACCGCTGAAGCTTTCTTT
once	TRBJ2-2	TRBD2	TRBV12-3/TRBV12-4	CASSLARGVGTGELFF	TGTGCCAGCAGTTTAGCGCGGGGGGTCGGCACCGGGGAGCTGTTTTTT
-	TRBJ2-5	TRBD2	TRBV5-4	CASSLDLAGQETQYF	TGTGCCAGCAGCTTGGATCTAGCGGGCCAAGAGACCCAGTACTTC
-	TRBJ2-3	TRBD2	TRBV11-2	CASSFRLAGGADTQYF	TGTGCCAGCAGCTTTAGACTAGCGGGAGGTGCAGATACGCAGTATTTT
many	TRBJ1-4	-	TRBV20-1	CSARDQGRREKLFF	TGCAGTGCTAGAGATCAGGGAAGGCGGGAAAAACTGTTTTTT
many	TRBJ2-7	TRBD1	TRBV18	CASSPRDRGQEEQYF	TGTGCCAGCTCACCACGGGACAGGGGGCAAGAGGAGCAGTACTTC
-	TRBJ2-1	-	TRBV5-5	CASSFGYSPFGDEQFF	TGTGCCAGCAGCTTTGGGTACAGTCCTTTCGGGGATGAGCAGTTCTTC
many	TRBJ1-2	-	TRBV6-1	CASRPRELTYYGYTF	TGTGCCAGCAGGCCTAGAGAACTTACTTACTATGGCTACACCTTC